Each of the 27 T cell receptor beta chains below was sequenced from the same sample in a study of identical twins. TCRdb redid the calling of the 5' RACE reads with MiXCR, one entry per CDR3 protein. The sample carries about 220,000 distinct CDR3 sequences, 7.5% recorded once. This same sample was also part of a study on yellow fever vaccine responses in identical twins.

Sequencing was performed on memory (CD45RO+) T cells sorted from blood. Receptors originate from a woman in her late teens or twenties in good health.

This clonotype has a count of ten or more. The genes are TRBV5-1 and TRBJ1-1, with 7 bases lining up with TRBD1. The CDR3 extends over 16 amino acids. J gave up 4 bases and V 3 bases, and 12 bases lay outside the gene matches. In germline, CDR1 is SGHRS, CDR2 YFSETQ. The CDR3 coding sequence is TGCGCCAGCAGCTATGGACAGGTCCTTAGGAGCACTGAAGCTTTCTTT. Protein: CASSYGQVLRSTEAFF.

This chain joins TRBV5-5 and TRBJ1-1; the D gene is possibly TRBD1 (5 bases). The CDR3 extends over 16 amino acids. Germline V lookup: CDR1 SGHKS, CDR2 YYEKEE (reference sequence). V lost 5 bases, J lost 4 bases, and 21 bases lay in between. As DNA, the CDR3 is TGTGCCAGCAGTCGAAGGTCGGCGGGGGTTGGCACTGAAGCTTTCTTT. This gives the protein CASSRRSAGVGTEAFF.

This clonotype showed up many times. The genes are TRBV3-1 and TRBJ2-7, with D unresolved. The length of the CDR3 is 14 residues. Germline CDR1 is LGHDT and CDR2 is YNNKEL (reference sequence). V was pared by 0 bases and J by 6 bases, with 12 bases between. The CDR3 here is CASSQDLRMGEQYF. The CDR3 nucleotides read TGTGCCAGCAGCCAAGATCTGCGTATGGGCGAGCAGTACTTC.

This clonotype was observed at least ten times. V gene TRBV7-9 combines with J gene TRBJ1-6; D ambiguous. CDR3 length equals 14 residues. V lost 2 bases, J lost 5 bases, and 7 bases lay in between. Germline V gene data show CDR1 as SEHNR and CDR2 as FQNEAQ (reference sequence). Here the CDR3 reads CASSLKQDNSPLHF. Written as DNA, the CDR3 is TGTGCCAGCAGCTTAAAGCAGGATAATTCACCCCTCCACTTT.

This clonotype was picked up a small number of times. The chain is built from TRBV7-9 and TRBJ1-1; D remains ambiguous. The V end lost 5 bases, the J end lost 2 bases, and 6 bases lay between the germline ends. The CDR3 is 12 residues long. Germline-derived CDR1 and CDR2 are SEHNR and FQNEAQ (reference sequence). Here the CDR3 DNA reads TGTGCCAGCAGCCTCAAAAACACTGAAGCTTTCTTT. It encodes CASSLKNTEAFF.

This chain joins TRBV6-1 and TRBJ2-4; D is perhaps TRBD1 or TRBD2 (6 bases each). This CDR3 region has 16 residues. Germline CDR1 reads MNHNS; CDR2 reads SASEGT. As DNA, the CDR3 is TGTGCTAGTACTAGTGGGGGGCTCTCAGCCAAAAACATTCAGTACTTC. Protein: CASTSGGLSAKNIQYF.

CDR3 DNA sequence: TGCGCCAGCAGCTTGTCGGGGGGGCACGAGCAGTACTTC. It encodes CASSLSGGHEQYF. The chain combines TRBV5-1 with TRBJ2-7; 8 bases align to TRBD2. V gave up 1 base and J gave up 5 bases; unmatched junction bases: 2. This CDR3 comprises 13 residues. Germline V gene lookup returns CDR1 SGHRS and CDR2 YFSETQ.

The sample holds many counts of this clonotype. The chain combines TRBV7-9 with TRBJ2-3; no clear D gene. This CDR3 has 16 amino acids. V was clipped by 2 bases and J by 3 bases, with 15 bases between them. Germline V lookup: CDR1 SEHNR, CDR2 FQNEAQ (reference sequence). The CDR3, as DNA: TGTGCCAGCAGCTTAATGGGGTCCAGTAGAACAGATACGCAGTATTTT. Amino acids: CASSLMGSSRTDTQYF.

Only a few counts were recorded for this clonotype. The chain uses TRBV20-1 and TRBJ2-1, with 9 bases fitting TRBD1. The J segment lost 4 bases and the V segment lost 0 bases, leaving 7 bases of the junction unmatched. Per germline, CDR1 DFQATT and CDR2 SNEGSKA (reference sequence). The CDR3 totals 16 residues. Here the CDR3 DNA reads TGCAGTGCTAGAGATTTGGGACAGGGAAATTACAATGAGCAGTTCTTC. Translating gives CSARDLGQGNYNEQFF.

This clonotype was counted only a few times. The chain carries TRBV7-2 and TRBJ2-7; 10 nucleotides match TRBD2. The CDR3 contains 18 residues. Germline loops: CDR1 SGHTA, CDR2 FQGNSA. The J segment lost 3 bases and the V segment lost 1 base, leaving 12 bases of the junction unmatched. CDR3 amino acids: CASSLGPSSGGSYYEQYF. Here the CDR3 DNA reads TGTGCCAGCAGCTTAGGGCCGTCTAGCGGGGGTAGTTACTACGAGCAGTACTTC. Full variable domain (missing parts from reference TRBV7-2 and TRBJ2-7): GAGVSQSPSNKVTEKGKDVELRCDPISGHTALYWYRQSLGQGLEFLIYFQGNSAPDKSGLPSDRFSAERTGGSVSTLTIQRTQQEDSAVYLCASSLGPSSGGSYYEQYFGPGTRLTVT.

This chain links TRBV20-1 with TRBJ1-5, with D possibly TRBD1 on 5 matching bases. Germline CDR1 and CDR2: DFQATT and SNEGSKA (reference sequence). Trimming took 0 bases from V and 7 from J, leaving 10 bases between them. The CDR3 consists of 13 residues. Written as DNA, the CDR3 is TGCAGTGCTAGAGATATTCGGGACCAGCCCCAGCATTTT. Translating it yields CSARDIRDQPQHF.

The sample holds many counts of this clonotype. The chain has TRBV6-1 and TRBJ1-2, with a possible D match to TRBD1 (6 bases). The germline V gene has CDR1 MNHNS and CDR2 SASEGT. This CDR3 comprises 14 residues. With 6 bases removed from V and 2 bases from J, the gap between germline ends came to 13 bases. Here the CDR3 DNA reads TGTGCCAGCAGCCGACTAGGACAGAACTATGGCTACACCTTC. It translates to CASSRLGQNYGYTF.

The chain carries TRBV6-5 and TRBJ1-1, with unresolved D. CDR1 is MNHEY and CDR2 is SVGAGI in the germline V gene. This CDR3 region has 12 residues. V lost 6 bases, J lost 5 bases, and 10 bases lay in between. CDR3 in DNA: TGTGCCAGCAGCAAAGACGGAACTGAAGCTTTCTTT. Protein sequence: CASSKDGTEAFF.

The V gene is TRBV11-2, the J gene TRBJ2-2; no definite D call. There are 14 residues in the CDR3. V was pared by 3 bases and J by 4 bases, with 9 bases between. In germline, CDR1 is SGHAT, CDR2 FQNNGV. The CDR3 coding sequence is TGTGCCAGCAGCTTCCAGCCGTCCACCGGGGAGCTGTTTTTT. It encodes CASSFQPSTGELFF.

The rearrangement uses TRBV10-3 and TRBJ2-7, with D possibly being TRBD1 or TRBD2 (5 bases each). CDR1 is ENHRY, CDR2 SYGVKD, per germline. V was trimmed by 3 bases and J by 1 base, leaving 13 bases between them. The CDR3 length is 15 residues. Here the CDR3 reads CAISDPGRNSYEQYF. In nucleotides, the CDR3 is TGTGCCATCAGTGACCCGGGACGAAATTCCTACGAGCAGTACTTC.

This clonotype showed up just a few times. The rearrangement links TRBV6-1 to TRBJ2-3, with D possibly being TRBD2 (6 bases). This CDR3 is 14 amino acids long. Per the germline V gene, CDR1 is MNHNS and CDR2 is SASEGT. V lost 7 bases to trimming and J lost 3 bases, with 14 bases between them. CDR3 amino acids: CASTKGLQTDTQYF. The CDR3 nucleotides read TGTGCCAGCACCAAGGGACTCCAAACAGATACGCAGTATTTT.

This clonotype was counted ten times or more. The rearrangement links TRBV4-3 to TRBJ2-7; weak D call: TRBD1 (6 bases). Germline assignment: CDR1 LGHNA and CDR2 YSLEER. V was shortened by 4 bases and J by 3 bases, with 19 bases between the two germline ends. This CDR3 spans 16 amino acids. CDR3 DNA: TGCGCCAGCAGCCGGAACAACAGGGATTCAGTCTACGAGCAGTACTTC. Protein product: CASSRNNRDSVYEQYF.

This clonotype was seen a handful of times. The chain links TRBV9 to TRBJ1-5; perhaps TRBD1 as D (6 bases). The CDR3 totals 15 residues. The germline gives CDR1 SGDLS, CDR2 YYNGEE. The V gene lost 0 bases and the J gene lost 7 bases, with 14 bases spanning the gap. CDR3 sequence reads: CASSVEGGVMQPQHF. The CDR3 nucleotides are TGTGCCAGCAGCGTAGAGGGGGGGGTGATGCAGCCCCAGCATTTT.

This clonotype was detected once. The rearrangement uses TRBV7-2 and TRBJ2-7; the D is unclear. Per germline, CDR1 SGHTA and CDR2 FQGNSA. Trimming stripped 3 bases from V and 0 bases from J, with 3 bases between. This CDR3 contains 12 residues. The CDR3 region is CASSFGSYEQYF. CDR3 sequence (DNA): TGTGCCAGCAGCTTCGGCTCCTACGAGCAGTACTTC.

The chain combines TRBV20-1 with TRBJ2-7; D is unresolved. This CDR3 contains 11 residues. Germline assignment: CDR1 DFQATT and CDR2 SNEGSKA (reference sequence). V dropped 6 bases and J dropped 3 bases, with 9 bases sitting between them. CDR3 in DNA: TGCAGTGCGTACTACAGCTACGAGCAGTACTTC. Its translation is CSAYYSYEQYF.

Many counts were recorded for this clonotype. The CDR3 spells CSAPFGFDYEQYF. For the CDR3, the DNA is TGCAGTGCCCCGTTCGGGTTCGATTACGAGCAGTACTTC. The rearrangement joins TRBV20-1 to TRBJ2-7; D is unclear. Trimming stripped 6 bases from V and 4 bases from J, with 16 bases between. This CDR3 has 13 residues. Germline lookup yields CDR1 DFQATT and CDR2 SNEGSKA (reference sequence).

Only a few counts were recorded for this clonotype. The chain uses TRBV29-1 and TRBJ1-2; D unclear. V shed 6 bases and J shed 0 bases, with 11 bases lying between them. This CDR3 is built from 13 residues. Germline CDR1 SQVTM, CDR2 ANQGSEA. CDR3 loop: CSVEDQANYGYTF. CDR3 DNA: TGCAGCGTGGAGGATCAAGCTAACTATGGCTACACCTTC.

The rearrangement joins TRBV7-8 to TRBJ2-7; D is perhaps TRBD1 or TRBD2 (6 bases each). This CDR3 is built from 15 residues. In germline, CDR1 is SGHVS, CDR2 FQNEAQ. With 5 bases removed from V and 4 bases from J, the gap between germline ends came to 18 bases. The CDR3 DNA follows: TGTGCCAGCAGCGTACAGGGAGGACCCTTTTACGAGCAGTACTTC. Its translation: CASSVQGGPFYEQYF. The whole variable domain, filled in from reference TRBV7-8 and TRBJ2-7, reads GAGVSQSPRYKVAKRGQDVALRCDPISGHVSLFWYQQALGQGPEFLTYFQNEAQLDKSGLPSDRFFAERPEGSVSTLKIQRTQQEDSAVYLCASSVQGGPFYEQYFGPGTRLTVT.

Ten or more counts support this clonotype. This chain connects TRBV5-1 to TRBJ2-2; 13 nucleotides line up with TRBD2. This CDR3 spans 15 amino acids. Trimming took 3 bases from V and 7 from J; bases not matched to a gene: 3. Germline CDR1 reads SGHRS; CDR2 reads YFSETQ. The CDR3 loop is CASSSRTSGGGELFF. In nucleotides, the CDR3 is TGCGCCAGCAGCTCCCGGACTAGCGGGGGCGGGGAGCTGTTTTTT.

For the CDR3, the DNA is TGCAGTGCTAGACCGGGGCACTCCTACGAGCAGTACTTC. It encodes CSARPGHSYEQYF. This chain joins TRBV20-1 and TRBJ2-7; D possibly uses TRBD1 or TRBD2 (5 bases each). The ends were cut back, 2 bases at V and 0 bases at J, with 8 bases in the middle. This CDR3 is built from 13 residues. Per germline, CDR1 DFQATT and CDR2 SNEGSKA (reference sequence).

This clonotype came up a few times. The chain combines TRBV5-6 with TRBJ2-1, with a tentative D call TRBD2 (6 bases). Germline-derived CDR1 and CDR2 are SGHDT and YYEEEE. Trimming pared 0 bases from V and 7 bases from J, leaving 17 bases between. This CDR3 has 16 residues. The CDR3 DNA is TGTGCCAGCAGCTTGGACGGGAGAGGGGCGCGTAATGAGCAGTTCTTC. It yields the protein CASSLDGRGARNEQFF.

This chain uses TRBV20-1 with TRBJ2-3; possible D gene TRBD1, 5 bases. Between the trimmed V and J ends, which lost 5 bases and 0 bases, there was a span of 9 bases. CDR1 DFQATT and CDR2 SNEGSKA come from the germline V gene (reference sequence). This CDR3 has 13 residues. CDR3: CSAQDKSTDTQYF. CDR3 coding DNA: TGCAGTGCTCAGGACAAGAGCACAGATACGCAGTATTTT.